This TCR beta chain was documented in a study of blood T cells in healthy people across ages. Study-wide findings and caveats: Underestimates were what the diversity estimates from one million T cells were considered to be.

This clonotype occurred a few times. Its target is unknown. The CDR3 has 16 amino acids. The J segment lost 3 bases and the V segment lost 5 bases, leaving 7 bases of the junction unmatched. Germline values: CDR1 MDHEN, CDR2 SYDVKM. Through a sample-barcoded 5' primer and a J-beta primer mix, a second PCR was run for about 7 to 12 cycles. All samples yielded 2.5 million or more CDR3-containing paired-end reads. TCRdb independently ran MiXCR on the 5' RACE reads; one entry per CDR3 protein. The sample holds under 2 million distinct CDR3 sequences; roughly 32% are singletons and the top ten take around 11%. Isolation per sample recovered at least 6 million PBMCs. Per sample, at least 5 micrograms of total RNA were extracted.

The sample taken for sequencing was blood. This chain connects TRBV28 to TRBJ2-1; TRBD2 agrees at 10 bases. The source of this sequence is a woman in her twenties or thirties in good health. The DNA for the CDR3 is TGTGCCAGCAGTCCACGGACTAGCGGAGTCTACAATGAGCAGTTCTTC. Translating it yields CASSPRTSGVYNEQFF.